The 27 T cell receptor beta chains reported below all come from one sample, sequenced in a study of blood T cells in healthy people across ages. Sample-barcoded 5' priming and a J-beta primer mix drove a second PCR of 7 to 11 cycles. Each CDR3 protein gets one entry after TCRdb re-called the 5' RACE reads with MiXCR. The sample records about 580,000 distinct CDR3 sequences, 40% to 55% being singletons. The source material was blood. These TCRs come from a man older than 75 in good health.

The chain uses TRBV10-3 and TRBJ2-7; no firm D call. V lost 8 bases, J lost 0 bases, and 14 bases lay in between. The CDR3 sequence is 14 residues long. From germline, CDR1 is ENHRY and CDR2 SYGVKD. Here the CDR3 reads CAIAEEGLSYEQYF. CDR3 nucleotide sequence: TGTGCCATCGCCGAGGAAGGGCTCTCCTACGAGCAGTACTTC.

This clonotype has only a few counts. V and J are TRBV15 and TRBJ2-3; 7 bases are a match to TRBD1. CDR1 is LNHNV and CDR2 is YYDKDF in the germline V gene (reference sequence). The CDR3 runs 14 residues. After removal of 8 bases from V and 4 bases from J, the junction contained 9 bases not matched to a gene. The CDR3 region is CATETGIFADTQYF. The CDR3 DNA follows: TGTGCCACCGAGACAGGGATTTTTGCAGATACGCAGTATTTT.

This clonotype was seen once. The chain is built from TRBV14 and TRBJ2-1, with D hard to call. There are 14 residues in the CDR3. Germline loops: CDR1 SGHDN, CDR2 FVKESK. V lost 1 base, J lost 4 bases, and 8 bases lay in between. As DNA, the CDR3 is TGTGCCAGCAGCCAAGGGTCCGTTTACAATGAGCAGTTCTTC. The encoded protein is CASSQGSVYNEQFF.

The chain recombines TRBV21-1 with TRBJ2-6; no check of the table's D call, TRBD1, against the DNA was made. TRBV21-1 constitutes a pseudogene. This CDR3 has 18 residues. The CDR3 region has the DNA TGTGCCAGCAGCAAACGGACAGGGGGGTTAGGTGGGGCCAACGTCCTGACTTTC. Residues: CASSKRTGGLGGANVLTF.

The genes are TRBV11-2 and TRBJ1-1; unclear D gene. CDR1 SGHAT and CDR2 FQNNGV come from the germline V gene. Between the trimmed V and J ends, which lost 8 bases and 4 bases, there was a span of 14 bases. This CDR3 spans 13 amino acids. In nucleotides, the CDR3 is TGTGCCAGCGGGGAAGAGTCGAGCACTGAAGCTTTCTTT. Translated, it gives CASGEESSTEAFF.

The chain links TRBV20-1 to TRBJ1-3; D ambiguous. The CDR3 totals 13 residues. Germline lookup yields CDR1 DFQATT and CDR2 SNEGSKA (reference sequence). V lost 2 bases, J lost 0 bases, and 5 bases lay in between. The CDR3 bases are TGCAGTGCTAGATACAGCTCTGGAAACACCATATATTTT. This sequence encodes CSARYSSGNTIYF.

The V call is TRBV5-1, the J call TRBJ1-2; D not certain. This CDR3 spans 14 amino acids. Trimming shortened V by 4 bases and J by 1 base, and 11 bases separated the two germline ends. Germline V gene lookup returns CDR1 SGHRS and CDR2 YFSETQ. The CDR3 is CASSRQEGNYGYTF. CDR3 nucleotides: TGCGCCAGCAGCCGGCAGGAGGGTAACTATGGCTACACCTTC.

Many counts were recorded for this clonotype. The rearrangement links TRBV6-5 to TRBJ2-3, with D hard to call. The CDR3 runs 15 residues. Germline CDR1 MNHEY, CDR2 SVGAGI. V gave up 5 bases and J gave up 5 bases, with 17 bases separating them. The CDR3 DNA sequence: TGTGCCAGCAGTCCTCCAGGAGACTCACGAGATACGCAGTATTTT. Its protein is CASSPPGDSRDTQYF.

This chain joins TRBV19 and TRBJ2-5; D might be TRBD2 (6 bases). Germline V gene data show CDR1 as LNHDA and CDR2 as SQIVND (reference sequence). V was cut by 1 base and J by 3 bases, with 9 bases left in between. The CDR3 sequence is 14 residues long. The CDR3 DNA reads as TGTGCCAGTAGTATAGGAGGCGGGGAAGAGACCCAGTACTTC. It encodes CASSIGGGEETQYF.

The CDR3 loop reads CASTPRASEKETQYF. The DNA of the CDR3 is TGTGCCAGCACCCCTAGGGCTAGCGAAAAAGAGACCCAGTACTTC. V usage is TRBV7-2 and J usage is TRBJ2-5; D perhaps matches TRBD2 (6 bases). From germline, CDR1 is SGHTA and CDR2 FQGNSA. The V end was cut by 7 bases, the J end by 3 bases, with 18 bases between. The CDR3 runs to 15 residues.

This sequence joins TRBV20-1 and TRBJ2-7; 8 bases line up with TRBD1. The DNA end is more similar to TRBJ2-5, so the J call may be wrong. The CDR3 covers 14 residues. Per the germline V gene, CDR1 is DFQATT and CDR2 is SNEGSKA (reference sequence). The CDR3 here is CSASTGGVWETQYF. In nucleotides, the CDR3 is TGCAGTGCGTCTACAGGGGGAGTATGGGAGACCCAGTACTTC.

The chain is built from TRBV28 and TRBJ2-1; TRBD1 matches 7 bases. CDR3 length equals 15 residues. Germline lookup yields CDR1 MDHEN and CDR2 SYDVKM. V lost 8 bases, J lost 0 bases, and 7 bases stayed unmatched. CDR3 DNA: TGTGCCAGCCATCAACAGGGGAGCTCCTACAATGAGCAGTTCTTC. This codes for CASHQQGSSYNEQFF.

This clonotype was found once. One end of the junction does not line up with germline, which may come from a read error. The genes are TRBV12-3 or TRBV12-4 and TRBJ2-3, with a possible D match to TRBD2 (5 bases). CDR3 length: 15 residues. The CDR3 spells CVSSPERSSTDTQYF. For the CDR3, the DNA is TGTGTCAGCTCTCCCGAGCGGTCTAGCACAGATACGCAGTATTTT.

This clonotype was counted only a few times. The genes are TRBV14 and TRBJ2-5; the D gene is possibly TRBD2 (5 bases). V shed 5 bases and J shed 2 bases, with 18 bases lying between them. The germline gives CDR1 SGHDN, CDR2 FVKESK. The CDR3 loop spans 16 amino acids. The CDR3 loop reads CASSAPGLLLQETQYF. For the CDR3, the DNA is TGTGCCAGCAGCGCCCCAGGACTGCTCCTACAAGAGACCCAGTACTTC.

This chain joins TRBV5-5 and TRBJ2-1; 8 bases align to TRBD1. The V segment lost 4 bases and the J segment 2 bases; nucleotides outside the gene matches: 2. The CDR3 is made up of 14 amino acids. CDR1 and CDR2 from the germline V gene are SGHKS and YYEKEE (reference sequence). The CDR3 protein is CASSPGQAYNEQFF. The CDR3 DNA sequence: TGTGCCAGCAGCCCGGGACAGGCCTACAATGAGCAGTTCTTC.

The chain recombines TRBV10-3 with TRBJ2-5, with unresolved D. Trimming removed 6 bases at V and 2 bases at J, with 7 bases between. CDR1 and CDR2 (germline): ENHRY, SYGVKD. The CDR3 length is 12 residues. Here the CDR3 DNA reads TGTGCCATCAGGCAGGATCAAGAGACCCAGTACTTC. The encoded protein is CAIRQDQETQYF.

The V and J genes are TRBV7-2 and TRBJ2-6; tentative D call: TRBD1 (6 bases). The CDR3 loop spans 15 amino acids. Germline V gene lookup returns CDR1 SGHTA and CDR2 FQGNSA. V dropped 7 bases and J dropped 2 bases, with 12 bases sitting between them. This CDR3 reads CASTADSTGANVLTF. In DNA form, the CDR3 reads TGTGCCAGCACCGCGGACAGTACTGGGGCCAACGTCCTGACTTTC. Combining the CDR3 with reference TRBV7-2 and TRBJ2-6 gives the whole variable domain GAGVSQSPSNKVTEKGKDVELRCDPISGHTALYWYRQSLGQGLEFLIYFQGNSAPDKSGLPSDRFSAERTGGSVSTLTIQRTQQEDSAVYLCASTADSTGANVLTFGAGSRLTVL.

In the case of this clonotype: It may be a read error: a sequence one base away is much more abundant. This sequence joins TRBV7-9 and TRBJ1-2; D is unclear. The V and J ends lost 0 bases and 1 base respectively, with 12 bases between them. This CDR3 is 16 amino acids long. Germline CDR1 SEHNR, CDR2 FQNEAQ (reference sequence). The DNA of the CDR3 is TGTGCCAGCAGCTTAGCTGCTGCAGGACTTAACTATGGCTACACCTTC. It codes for CASSLAAAGLNYGYTF.

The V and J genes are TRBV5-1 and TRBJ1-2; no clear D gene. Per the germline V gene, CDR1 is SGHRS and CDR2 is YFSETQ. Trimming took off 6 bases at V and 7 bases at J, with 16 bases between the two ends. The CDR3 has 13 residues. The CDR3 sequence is CASNPAEPGGYTF. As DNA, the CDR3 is TGCGCCAGCAATCCCGCGGAGCCTGGTGGCTACACCTTC.

CDR3 sequence (DNA): TGCAGTGCTAGATCAGCTACCCCATACAATGAGCAGTTCTTC. Translating gives CSARSATPYNEQFF. This chain joins TRBV20-1 and TRBJ2-1; the D is unclear. The germline gives CDR1 DFQATT, CDR2 SNEGSKA (reference sequence). CDR3 size: 14 residues. Trimming took 2 bases from V and 4 from J, leaving 12 bases between them.

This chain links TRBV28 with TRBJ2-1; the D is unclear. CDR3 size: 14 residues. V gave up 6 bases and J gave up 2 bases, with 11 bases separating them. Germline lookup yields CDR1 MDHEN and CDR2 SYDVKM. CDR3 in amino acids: CASSGSVPYNEQFF. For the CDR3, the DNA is TGTGCCAGCAGCGGCAGCGTACCCTACAATGAGCAGTTCTTC. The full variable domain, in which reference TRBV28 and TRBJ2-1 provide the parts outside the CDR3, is DVKVTQSSRYLVKRTGEKVFLECVQDMDHENMFWYRQDPGLGLRLIYFSYDVKMKEKGDIPEGYSVSREKKERFSLILESASTNQTSMYLCASSGSVPYNEQFFGPGTRLTVL.

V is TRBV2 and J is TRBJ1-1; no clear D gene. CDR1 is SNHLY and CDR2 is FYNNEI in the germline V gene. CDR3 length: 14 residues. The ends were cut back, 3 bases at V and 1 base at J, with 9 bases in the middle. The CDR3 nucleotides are TGTGCCAGCAGTGAGGGGTTCCCGAACACTGAAGCTTTCTTT. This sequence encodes CASSEGFPNTEAFF. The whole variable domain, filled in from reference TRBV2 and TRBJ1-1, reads EPEVTQTPSHQVTQMGQEVILRCVPISNHLYFYWYRQILGQKVEFLVSFYNNEISEKSEIFDDQFSVERPDGSNFTLKIRSTKLEDSAMYFCASSEGFPNTEAFFGQGTRLTVV.

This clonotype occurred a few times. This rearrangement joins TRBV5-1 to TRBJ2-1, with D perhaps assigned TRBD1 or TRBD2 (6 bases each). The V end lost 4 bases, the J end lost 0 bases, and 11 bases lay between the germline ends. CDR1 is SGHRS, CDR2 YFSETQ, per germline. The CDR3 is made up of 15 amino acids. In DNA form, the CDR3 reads TGCGCCAGCAGCGGAGGGGGACGCTCCTACAATGAGCAGTTCTTC. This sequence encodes CASSGGGRSYNEQFF.

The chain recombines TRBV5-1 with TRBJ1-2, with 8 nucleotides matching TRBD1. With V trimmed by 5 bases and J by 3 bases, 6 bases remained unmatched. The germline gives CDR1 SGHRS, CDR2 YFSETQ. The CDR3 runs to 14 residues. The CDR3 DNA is TGCGCCAGCAGGCGAGTGGGACAGGACTATGGCTACACCTTC. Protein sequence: CASRRVGQDYGYTF.

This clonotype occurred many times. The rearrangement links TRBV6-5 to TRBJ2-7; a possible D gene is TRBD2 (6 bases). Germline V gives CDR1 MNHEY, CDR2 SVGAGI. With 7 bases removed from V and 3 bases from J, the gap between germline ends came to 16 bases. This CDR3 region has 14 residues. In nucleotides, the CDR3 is TGTGCCAGCACCTCCCCAGCGGGCCGCTACGAGCAGTACTTC. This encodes CASTSPAGRYEQYF.

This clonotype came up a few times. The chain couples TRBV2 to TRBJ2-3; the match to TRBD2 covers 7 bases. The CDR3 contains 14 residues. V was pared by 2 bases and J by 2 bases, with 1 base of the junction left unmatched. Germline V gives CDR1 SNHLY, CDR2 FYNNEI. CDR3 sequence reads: CASSELAATDTQYF. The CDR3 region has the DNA TGTGCCAGCAGTGAACTAGCGGCCACAGATACGCAGTATTTT.

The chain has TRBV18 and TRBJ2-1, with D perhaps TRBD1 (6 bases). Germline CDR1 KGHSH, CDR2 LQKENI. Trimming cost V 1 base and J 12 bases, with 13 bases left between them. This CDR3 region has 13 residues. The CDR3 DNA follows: TGTGCCAGCTCACCACAGGACAGTCTCGTGCAGTTCTTC. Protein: CASSPQDSLVQFF.